These T cell receptor beta chains were read from a single sample in a study of blood T cell repertoires in COVID-19. The data were produced by immunoSEQ multiplex PCR, yet TCRdb's version contains in-frame clones alone and is incomplete. Of some 240,000 clones in the sample, around 85% were seen once. Sequenced: PBMCs or T cells enriched from blood (not recorded which). Receptors were obtained from a woman aged 40 to 49 with acute COVID-19. CDR3s include the opening cysteine and the closing phenylalanine or tryptophan. A D gene is named only where the DNA matches it firmly. A clone size is listed for some rows: how often the clone was seen (once, few, many), or a class if it is expanded.

J	D	size	V	DNA	CDR3
TRBJ2-7	.	.	TRBV19	TGTGCCAGTAGTATTCGAACAGACACAACCGACGAGCAGTACTTC	CASSIRTDTTDEQYF
TRBJ2-7	.	.	TRBV21-1	TGTGCCAGCAGCCTTTTGCGGGACAGGAAATTTTTC	CASSLLRDRKFF
TRBJ2-1	TRBD2	.	TRBV5-4	TGTGCCAGCAGCTTATTGGCGGGAGATAGTTTGGAGCAGTTCTTC	CASSLLAGDSLEQFF
TRBJ2-5	TRBD2	.	TRBV4-2	TGTGCCAGCAGCCAAGATGGCGGGAGGATCCAGTACTTC	CASSQDGGRIQYF
TRBJ1-2	TRBD1	.	TRBV11-2	TGTGCCAGCAGCTTAACGCGGGACAGGGGCTATGGCTACACCTTC	CASSLTRDRGYGYTF
TRBJ1-2	.	.	TRBV30	TGTGCCTGGAGTGTACTGGCAGGATCAGCTAACTATGGCTACACCTTC	CAWSVLAGSANYGYTF
TRBJ2-5	TRBD2	once	TRBV10-3	TGTGCCATCAGGGCGCGGGAGGGAGAGACCCAGTACTTC	CAIRAREGETQYF
TRBJ2-7	TRBD2	few	TRBV28	TGTGCCAGCAGTTCTGTCGGGACTACCTACGAGCAGTACTTC	CASSSVGTTYEQYF
TRBJ2-7	.	.	TRBV11-2	TGTGCCAGCAGCTTATGGCAGGGGAGTTACGAGCAGTACTTC	CASSLWQGSYEQYF
TRBJ2-7	TRBD2	.	TRBV5-6	TGTGCCAGCAGCTTGGGACTAGCCAGAACCTCCTACGAGCAGTACTTC	CASSLGLARTSYEQYF
TRBJ1-6	TRBD1	.	TRBV19	TGTGCCAGTAGTATGACAGGGGGCGAATCACCCCTCCACTTT	CASSMTGGESPLHF
TRBJ2-3	TRBD2	.	TRBV5-6	TGTGCCAGCAGCTCCCCACTAGCGGGAGTGATCACAGATACGCAGTATTTT	CASSSPLAGVITDTQYF
TRBJ2-1	.	.	TRBV5-1	TGCGCCAGCAGCTTGGGAGGGATACAGGGAACTGAGCAGTTCTTC	CASSLGGIQGTEQFF
TRBJ1-2	TRBD1	few	TRBV6-1	TGTGCCAGCAGTGAAATTCTGACAGGGGACTATGGCTACACCTTC	CASSEILTGDYGYTF
TRBJ1-1	.	.	TRBV2	TGTGCCAGCAGTGAATATCGGAAGGAGGAAGCTTTCTTT	CASSEYRKEEAFF
TRBJ1-6	.	once	TRBV6-5	TGTGCCACAGGGTTTTTGTTTGCACCCCTCCACTTT	CATGFLFAPLHF
TRBJ2-7	TRBD2	.	TRBV2	TGTGCCAGCACCAGGACTAGCGGGAGGGCGGGGTTGGACGAGCAGTACTTC	CASTRTSGRAGLDEQYF
TRBJ2-7	.	.	TRBV10-2	TGCGCCAGCACCTCGGACAGTCCAACCTACGAGCAGTACTTC	CASTSDSPTYEQYF
TRBJ1-5	TRBD1	.	TRBV19	TGTGCCAGTACCCGACAGGGCCATCAGCCCCAGCATTTT	CASTRQGHQPQHF
TRBJ1-2	TRBD1	.	TRBV7-8	TGTGCCAGCAGCCAGGGGGCGCTTAACTATGGCTACACCTTC	CASSQGALNYGYTF
TRBJ2-7	TRBD1	.	TRBV27	TGTGCCAGCAAACTGAGGACAGGGGGCATCTACGAGCAGTACTTC	CASKLRTGGIYEQYF
TRBJ2-7	.	.	TRBV11-2	TGTGCCAGCAGCTTAGAGGGTGGCGGAGGCTACGAGCAGTACTTC	CASSLEGGGGYEQYF
TRBJ2-1	TRBD2	.	TRBV27	TGTGCCAGCAGTTTATCGATTAGCGGGAGGACGTATGAGCAGTTCTTC	CASSLSISGRTYEQFF
TRBJ2-1	TRBD2	.	TRBV18	TGTGCCAGCTCCCAAATACGGCGGGAGCTAAACAATGAGCAGTTCTTC	CASSQIRRELNNEQFF
TRBJ2-3	.	.	TRBV29-1	TGCAGCGTTGAAGAAGGCAGCGGCACAGATACGCAGTATTTT	CSVEEGSGTDTQYF
TRBJ2-3	.	.	TRBV27	TGTGCCAGCAGTTCCCCGACTAGTCATTTGTCAGATACGCAGTATTTT	CASSSPTSHLSDTQYF
TRBJ1-2	TRBD1	.	TRBV19	TGTGCCAGTAGCCCCGGACAGGGCGGTCCGGGTGGCTACACCTTC	CASSPGQGGPGGYTF
TRBJ2-7	.	.	TRBV24-1	TGTGCCACCAGTGATCAGACCTACGAGCAGTACTTC	CATSDQTYEQYF
TRBJ2-2	.	once	TRBV5-1	TGCGCCAGCAGCTTGGCAGGGATGAACACCGGGGAGCTGTTTTTT	CASSLAGMNTGELFF
TRBJ1-2	.	.	TRBV9	TGTGCCAGCAGCGTAGGTGTACACTACACCTTC	CASSVGVHYTF
TRBJ2-7	.	.	TRBV21-1	TGTGCCAGCAGCGACCAGACTAGCGAGAGCTCCTACGAGCAGTACTTC	CASSDQTSESSYEQYF
TRBJ2-7	TRBD2	.	TRBV13	TGTGCCAGCTTGCGGTTCGTTTGTAGCGGGACCCCGTACTTC	CASLRFVCSGTPYF
TRBJ2-7	.	.	TRBV9	TGTGCCAGCAGCCCCCCGGGGGCCTACGAGCAGTACTTC	CASSPPGAYEQYF
TRBJ1-1	TRBD1	few	TRBV27	TGTGCCAGCAGTTTGACAGGGTGGAGAACTGAAGCTTTCTTT	CASSLTGWRTEAFF
TRBJ2-7	.	once	TRBV6-1	TGTGCCAGCAGTGAAGGGGGCGGGGGCCCCTACGAGCAGTACTTC	CASSEGGGGPYEQYF
TRBJ2-1	TRBD1	.	TRBV5-6	TGTGCCAGCAGCTTGGGACAGGGGGCAGGTAATGAGCAGTTCTTC	CASSLGQGAGNEQFF
TRBJ2-7	TRBD2	.	TRBV18	TGTGCCAGCTCCAGACTAGCGGGGGACGAGCAGTACTTC	CASSRLAGDEQYF
TRBJ2-1	TRBD2	.	TRBV19	TGTGCCAGTAGCCCGATAGCGGGATTCAATGAGCAGTTCTTC	CASSPIAGFNEQFF
TRBJ2-7	.	.	TRBV2	TGTGCCAGCAGTGAAAGTGGAGGGCCCTACGAGCAGTACTTC	CASSESGGPYEQYF
TRBJ1-5	.	.	TRBV11-2	TGTGCCAGCAGCGGGGGGGGAAATCAGCCCCAGCATTTT	CASSGGGNQPQHF
TRBJ2-3	.	.	TRBV7-9	TGTGCCAGCAGCTCGAACTTCGGTACAGATACGCAGTATTTT	CASSSNFGTDTQYF
TRBJ2-5	.	.	TRBV29-1	TGCAGCGTACCCGAGCCACAAGAGACCCAGTACTTC	CSVPEPQETQYF
TRBJ2-1	TRBD2	.	TRBV5-1	TGCGCCAGCAGCTTAACTAGCGGGACCCACAATGAGCAGTTCTTC	CASSLTSGTHNEQFF
TRBJ1-2	.	.	TRBV2	TGTGCCAGCAGTGAAATCGGGTACAACTATGGCTACACCTTC	CASSEIGYNYGYTF
TRBJ2-7	TRBD2	.	TRBV4-1	TGCGCCAGCAGCCAAGGGGGCGGGAGCTACCACGAGCAGTACTTC	CASSQGGGSYHEQYF
TRBJ1-2	.	.	TRBV6-1	TGTGCCAGCAGTGAAGTTCAGGGTGTCTATGGCTACACCTTC	CASSEVQGVYGYTF
TRBJ1-6	.	.	TRBV19	TGTGCCAGTAGTACCCGGGACAAGAGCTCCTATAATTCACCCCTCCACTTT	CASSTRDKSSYNSPLHF
TRBJ2-7	TRBD2	.	TRBV5-1	TGCGCCAGCAGCGGCGGCGGGAGGCTCGAGCAGTACTTC	CASSGGGRLEQYF
TRBJ1-2	.	.	TRBV9	TGTGCCAGCAGCGTAGCTGGAGGGACTGGCTACACCTTC	CASSVAGGTGYTF